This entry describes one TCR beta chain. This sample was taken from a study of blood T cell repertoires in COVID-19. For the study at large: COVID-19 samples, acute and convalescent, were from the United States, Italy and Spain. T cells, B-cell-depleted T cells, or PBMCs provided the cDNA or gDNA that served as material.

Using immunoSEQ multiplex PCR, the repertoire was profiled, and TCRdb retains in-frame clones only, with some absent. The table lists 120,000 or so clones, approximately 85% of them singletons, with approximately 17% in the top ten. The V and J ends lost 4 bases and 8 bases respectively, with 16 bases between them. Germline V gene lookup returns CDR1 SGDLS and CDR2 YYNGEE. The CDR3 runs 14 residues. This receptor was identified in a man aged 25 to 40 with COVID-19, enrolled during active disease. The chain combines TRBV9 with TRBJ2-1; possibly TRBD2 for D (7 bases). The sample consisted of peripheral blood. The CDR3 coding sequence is TGTGCCAGCAGCTACTCGGGGGGCCGGGATGAGCAGTTCTTC. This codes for CASSYSGGRDEQFF. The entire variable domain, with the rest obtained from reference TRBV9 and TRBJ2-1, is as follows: DSGVTQTPKHLITATGQRVTLRCSPRSGDLSVYWYQQSLDQGLQFLIQYYNGEERAKGNILERFSAQQFPDLHSELNLSSLELGDSALYFCASSYSGGRDEQFFGPGTRLTVL.